The 8 T cell receptor beta chains below come from one sample, sequenced in a study of T cell responses to AZD1222 COVID-19 vaccine. Produced via immunoSEQ multiplex PCR; TCRdb's table is partial and in-frame only. The sample lists about 120,000 clones; approximately 84% were seen once. This specimen consisted of peripheral blood, obtained on day 0 of AZD1222 vaccination. The receptors shown here come from an adult in good health.

This chain connects TRBV29-1 to TRBJ2-3; 12 nucleotides match TRBD2. The length of the CDR3 is 16 residues. After removal of 4 bases from V and 5 bases from J, the junction contained 10 bases not matched to a gene. Germline loops: CDR1 SQVTM, CDR2 ANQGSEA. The CDR3 sequence is CSVVGTSGRSGDTQYF. The CDR3 DNA follows: TGCAGCGTTGTGGGTACTAGCGGGAGGTCCGGAGATACGCAGTATTTT.

The chain is built from TRBV11-2 and TRBJ1-1; perhaps TRBD1 as D (6 bases). Germline V CDR1 and CDR2: SGHAT, FQNNGV. Deletions cut 4 bases from V and 4 bases from J, with 16 bases between. There are 15 residues in the CDR3. DNA of the CDR3: TGTGCCAGCAGCTATCAACGGGGGGCGGGCACTGAAGCTTTCTTT. This translates into CASSYQRGAGTEAFF.

This rearrangement joins TRBV2 to TRBJ2-3; unclear D gene. Trimming took 6 bases from V and 0 from J, leaving 10 bases between them. The CDR3 is made up of 14 amino acids. Germline assignment: CDR1 SNHLY and CDR2 FYNNEI. CDR3 amino acids: CASRPPYSTDTQYF. As DNA, the CDR3 is TGTGCCAGCAGGCCCCCTTACAGCACAGATACGCAGTATTTT.

This clone came up a few times. The chain links TRBV2 to TRBJ1-4, with D uncertain. V was trimmed by 4 bases and J by 3 bases, leaving 15 bases between them. The germline V gene has CDR1 SNHLY and CDR2 FYNNEI. There are 16 residues in the CDR3. The CDR3: CASSGRARVPNEKLFF. CDR3 bases: TGTGCCAGCAGTGGAAGAGCTCGGGTCCCTAATGAAAAACTGTTTTTT.

This clone showed up just a few times. The rearrangement uses TRBV5-1 and TRBJ2-3; the match to TRBD2 covers 8 bases. The V segment lost 7 bases and the J segment 0 bases; nucleotides outside the gene matches: 4. The CDR3 runs to 14 residues. CDR1 is SGHRS, CDR2 YFSETQ, per germline. The DNA of the CDR3 is TGCGCCAGCCAGCGCGGGGGGAGCACAGATACGCAGTATTTT. Amino acids: CASQRGGSTDTQYF.

This chain connects TRBV7-2 to TRBJ2-7, with D perhaps given as TRBD1 or TRBD2 (5 bases each). The V end lost 5 bases, the J end lost 2 bases, and 22 bases lay between the germline ends. Germline values: CDR1 SGHTA, CDR2 FQGNSA. This CDR3 is built from 17 residues. DNA for the CDR3: TGTGCCAGCAGCGTCTCCGGGACGCCCGGAGGAACCTACGAGCAGTACTTC. It codes for CASSVSGTPGGTYEQYF.

V is TRBV7-2 and J is TRBJ2-3; 13 bases fit TRBD2. In germline, CDR1 is SGHTA, CDR2 FQGNSA. With 5 bases clipped from V and 8 bases from J, the junction kept 7 bases outside the gene matches. The CDR3 covers 15 residues. DNA for the CDR3: TGTGCCAGCAGCCCTGGCTGGACTAGCGGGGGTACGCAGTATTTT. Amino acid sequence: CASSPGWTSGGTQYF.

This chain connects TRBV5-6 to TRBJ1-1; no definite D call. The germline CDR1 and CDR2 sequences are SGHDT and YYEEEE. V gave up 2 bases and J gave up 1 base, with 9 bases separating them. The CDR3 contains 14 residues. The CDR3, as DNA: TGTGCCAGCAGCTTTTGGGGTGAGAACACTGAAGCTTTCTTT. Translated: CASSFWGENTEAFF.